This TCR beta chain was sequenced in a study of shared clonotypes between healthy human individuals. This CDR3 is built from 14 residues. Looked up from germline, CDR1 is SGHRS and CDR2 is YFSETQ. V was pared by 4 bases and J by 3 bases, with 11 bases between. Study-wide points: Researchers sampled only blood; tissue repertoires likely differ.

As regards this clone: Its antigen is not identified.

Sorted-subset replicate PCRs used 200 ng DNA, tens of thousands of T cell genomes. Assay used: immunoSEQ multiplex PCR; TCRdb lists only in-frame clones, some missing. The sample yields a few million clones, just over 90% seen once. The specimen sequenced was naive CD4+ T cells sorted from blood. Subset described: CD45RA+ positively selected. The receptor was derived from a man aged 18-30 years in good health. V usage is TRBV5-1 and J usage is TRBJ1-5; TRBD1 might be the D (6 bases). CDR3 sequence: CASSPTGLNQPQHF. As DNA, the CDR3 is TGCGCCAGCAGCCCGACAGGTCTCAATCAGCCCCAGCATTTT.